One and the same sample provided the 27 T cell receptor beta chains below, sequenced in a study of T cells in Graves' hyperthyroidism and ophthalmopathy. Researchers took RNA transcripts and amplified the TCR beta CDR3 regions from them. RT-PCR in the first round (using the HTBI primer set) targeted the TCR CDR3. TCRdb redid the calling of the multiplex PCR reads with MiXCR, one entry per CDR3 protein. Of under 350,000 distinct CDR3 sequences listed, about 20% are singletons. The material sequenced was blood. These receptors originate from a woman in her fifties or sixties with Graves' hyperthyroidism.

V and J are TRBV20-1 and TRBJ1-4, with D possibly TRBD1 on 6 matching bases. Germline CDR1 reads DFQATT; CDR2 reads SNEGSKA (reference sequence). The CDR3 spans 13 residues. V was cut by 3 bases and J by 8 bases, with 13 bases left in between. This CDR3 is CSARCQGNEKLFF. In nucleotides, the CDR3 is TGCAGTGCTAGGTGCCAGGGGAACGAAAAACTGTTTTTT.

This clonotype showed up many times. This chain uses TRBV4-2 with TRBJ2-1, with 7 bases aligning to TRBD1. V was pared by 8 bases and J by 4 bases, with 11 bases of the junction left unmatched. The CDR3 contains 15 residues. CDR1 and CDR2 from the germline V gene are LGHNA and YNFKEQ. CDR3 loop: CASGDMAGGYNEQFF. For the CDR3, the DNA is TGTGCCAGCGGAGACATGGCAGGGGGTTACAATGAGCAGTTCTTC.

This clonotype was seen more than once but under ten times. The chain is built from TRBV12-3 or TRBV12-4 and TRBJ1-1, with 8 bases aligning to TRBD1. V lost 7 bases, J lost 10 bases, and 11 bases stayed unmatched. The CDR3 runs to 13 residues. CDR3 in amino acids: CASKPTGASGAFF. CDR3 DNA: TGTGCCAGCAAACCGACAGGGGCCTCCGGAGCTTTCTTT.

V usage is TRBV20-1 and J usage is TRBJ2-7, with D tentatively TRBD2 (5 bases). This CDR3 region has 14 residues. Trimming took off 3 bases at V and 3 bases at J, with 15 bases between the two ends. Germline assignment: CDR1 DFQATT and CDR2 SNEGSKA (reference sequence). The CDR3 here is CSASSDSIYYEQYF. The DNA of the CDR3 is TGCAGTGCTAGTTCGGACTCGATTTACTACGAGCAGTACTTC.

This clonotype was counted at least ten times. V is TRBV28 and J is TRBJ2-3; the D is unclear. The CDR3 length is 17 residues. CDR1 is MDHEN, CDR2 SYDVKM, per germline. The V end lost 8 bases, the J end lost 2 bases, and 23 bases lay between the germline ends. CDR3 residues: CASRKRDWGKHTDTQYF. Here the CDR3 DNA reads TGTGCCAGCCGTAAAAGAGACTGGGGAAAGCACACAGATACGCAGTATTTT.

This clonotype has only a few counts. CDR3 sequence (DNA): TGTGCCAGCAGTCCCGACGGCCTGTTGAATTCACCCCTCCACTTT. Amino acid sequence: CASSPDGLLNSPLHF. The V gene is TRBV6-1, the J gene TRBJ1-6; D not resolved. The CDR3 contains 15 residues. The V end lost 5 bases, the J end lost 7 bases, and 15 bases lay between the germline ends. The germline gives CDR1 MNHNS, CDR2 SASEGT.

This sequence joins TRBV29-1 and TRBJ2-4; 11 nucleotides align to TRBD1. After removal of 5 bases from V and 0 bases from J, the junction contained 6 bases not matched to a gene. In germline, CDR1 is SQVTM, CDR2 ANQGSEA. The CDR3 sequence is 16 residues long. The CDR3: CSVPGQGARAKNIQYF. CDR3 in DNA: TGCAGCGTTCCTGGACAGGGGGCTCGAGCCAAAAACATTCAGTACTTC.

The sample holds a few counts of this clonotype. V and J are TRBV28 and TRBJ1-1; D perhaps matches TRBD1 (5 bases). Germline V CDR1 and CDR2: MDHEN, SYDVKM. The CDR3 is made up of 14 amino acids. The germline V and J ends were trimmed by 7 bases and 0 bases, with 12 bases remaining between them. CDR3 protein: CASTTGGVNTEAFF. In nucleotides, the CDR3 is TGTGCCAGCACGACGGGGGGAGTGAACACTGAAGCTTTCTTT.

There are many counts of this clonotype. The chain recombines TRBV18 with TRBJ1-1; the D gene is possibly TRBD1 (6 bases). The CDR3 sequence is 16 residues long. With 3 bases removed from V and 3 bases from J, the gap between germline ends came to 17 bases. CDR1 and CDR2 (germline): KGHSH, LQKENI. The chain's CDR3 is CASSPFFTGKYTEAFF. The CDR3 nucleotides are TGTGCCAGCTCACCTTTTTTTACAGGGAAATACACTGAAGCTTTCTTT.

The rearrangement links TRBV28 to TRBJ2-3; TRBD1 aligns across 7 bases. CDR3 length: 13 amino acids. Losses at the gene ends were 6 bases for V and 0 bases for J; bases not matched to a gene: 0. In germline, CDR1 is MDHEN, CDR2 SYDVKM. In nucleotides, the CDR3 is TGTGCCAGCAGGGGACAGAGCACAGATACGCAGTATTTT. The encoded protein is CASRGQSTDTQYF.

This clonotype appeared many times. J is TRBJ2-1 and V is TRBV12-3 or TRBV12-4, with TRBD2 matching over 8 bases. The ends lost 2 bases at V and 3 bases at J; junction bases unmatched: 6. CDR3 length: 16 residues. This CDR3 is CASSLQRGSYYNEQFF. The CDR3 nucleotides are TGTGCCAGCAGTTTACAGCGGGGGTCTTACTACAATGAGCAGTTCTTC.

The rearrangement joins TRBV15 to TRBJ2-7; TRBD1 aligns across 11 bases. The V segment lost 5 bases and the J segment 3 bases; nucleotides outside the gene matches: 6. Germline CDR1 and CDR2: LNHNV and YYDKDF (reference sequence). CDR3 length: 15 amino acids. The CDR3 loop is CATSPGTGGYYEQYF. CDR3 nucleotide sequence: TGTGCCACCAGCCCCGGGACAGGGGGATACTACGAGCAGTACTTC. The full variable domain, with the rest looked up from reference TRBV15 and TRBJ2-7, is DAMVIQNPRYQVTQFGKPVTLSCSQTLNHNVMYWYQQKSSQAPKLLFHYYDKDFNNEADTPDNFQSRRPNTSFCFLDIRSPGLGDTAMYLCATSPGTGGYYEQYFGPGTRLTVT.

This clonotype was observed a handful of times. The rearrangement links TRBV3-1 to TRBJ1-1; TRBD1 aligns across 7 bases. The CDR3 runs 13 residues. Germline V gene data show CDR1 as LGHDT and CDR2 as YNNKEL (reference sequence). With 4 bases clipped from V and 5 bases from J, the junction kept 4 bases outside the gene matches. This chain's CDR3 is CASSPLQGTEAFF. CDR3 coding DNA: TGTGCCAGCAGCCCATTACAGGGGACTGAAGCTTTCTTT.

This clonotype was observed a handful of times. The rearrangement joins TRBV10-3 to TRBJ2-7, with 8 bases lining up with TRBD2. Germline CDR1 and CDR2: ENHRY and SYGVKD. The CDR3 extends over 12 amino acids. Trimming took 7 bases from V and 6 from J; bases not matched to a gene: 5. The CDR3 region is CAIMTSDSEQYV. The DNA for the CDR3 is TGTGCCATCATGACTAGCGATAGCGAGCAGTACGTC.

The chain joins TRBV6-1 to TRBJ1-1; D remains ambiguous. V was cut by 8 bases and J by 0 bases, with 10 bases left in between. Germline CDR1 and CDR2: MNHNS and SASEGT. This CDR3 has 13 residues. For the CDR3, the DNA is TGTGCCAGCGGAACGTCCATGAACACTGAAGCTTTCTTT. Its translation is CASGTSMNTEAFF.

The chain is built from TRBV19 and TRBJ2-7; D may be TRBD2 (6 bases). Trimming cost V 5 bases and J 4 bases, with 12 bases left between them. Germline values: CDR1 LNHDA, CDR2 SQIVND (reference sequence). This CDR3 spans 13 amino acids. CDR3 sequence reads: CASSRRDQYEQYF. As DNA, the CDR3 is TGTGCCAGTAGTCGGAGGGACCAGTACGAGCAGTACTTC. Based on the CDR3 plus reference TRBV19 and TRBJ2-7, the full variable domain is DGGITQSPKYLFRKEGQNVTLSCEQNLNHDAMYWYRQDPGQGLRLIYYSQIVNDFQKGDIAEGYSVSREKKESFPLTVTSAQKNPTAFYLCASSRRDQYEQYFGPGTRLTVT.

This clonotype was observed many times. This rearrangement joins TRBV6-5 to TRBJ2-7; the D is unclear. This CDR3 is 16 amino acids long. Per germline, CDR1 MNHEY and CDR2 SVGAGI. V was trimmed by 2 bases and J by 4 bases, leaving 18 bases between them. CDR3 protein: CASSYRRTADLYEQYF. Written as DNA, the CDR3 is TGTGCCAGCAGTTACCGAAGAACCGCCGATCTATACGAGCAGTACTTC.

The chain employs TRBV18 and TRBJ2-7; D is perhaps TRBD1 (7 bases). CDR3 length: 13 amino acids. V shed 0 bases and J shed 6 bases, with 9 bases lying between them. CDR1 is KGHSH and CDR2 is LQKENI in the germline V gene. The chain's CDR3 is CASSPPQGGEQYF. Written as DNA, the CDR3 is TGTGCCAGCTCACCACCCCAGGGGGGCGAGCAGTACTTC.

This rearrangement joins TRBV18 to TRBJ1-1, with D possibly being TRBD1 (6 bases). CDR1 is KGHSH, CDR2 LQKENI, per germline. Trimming stripped 3 bases from V and 1 base from J, with 12 bases between. CDR3 size: 15 residues. The DNA of the CDR3 is TGTGCCAGCTCACCCACCGGGGACAAGAACACTGAAGCTTTCTTT. Translated, it gives CASSPTGDKNTEAFF. Full variable domain (outside the CDR3, taken from reference TRBV18 and TRBJ1-1): NAGVMQNPRHLVRRRGQEARLRCSPMKGHSHVYWYRQLPEEGLKFMVYLQKENIIDESGMPKERFSAEFPKEGPSILRIQQVVRGDSAAYFCASSPTGDKNTEAFFGQGTRLTVV.

This clonotype has a count of ten or more. The J gene is TRBJ2-3, the V gene TRBV7-3; 7 nucleotides agree with TRBD2. V was pared by 4 bases and J by 1 base, with 11 bases of the junction left unmatched. The CDR3 sequence is 17 residues long. Germline CDR1 and CDR2: SGHTA and FQGTGA. The CDR3 is CASSYGTWAGGTDTQYF. DNA of the CDR3: TGTGCCAGCAGCTACGGGACCTGGGCGGGGGGCACAGATACGCAGTATTTT.

The sample holds many counts of this clonotype. The CDR3 spells CASSPSTGNTEAFF. The CDR3 DNA reads TGTGCCAGCAGTCCTTCTACAGGAAACACTGAAGCTTTCTTT. This chain connects TRBV12-3 or TRBV12-4 to TRBJ1-1; perhaps TRBD1 as D (5 bases). Trimming shortened V by 5 bases and J by 2 bases, and 12 bases separated the two germline ends. CDR3 length: 14 amino acids.

This clonotype was recorded a few times. The chain couples TRBV15 to TRBJ1-4; TRBD1 matches 9 bases. From germline, CDR1 is LNHNV and CDR2 YYDKDF (reference sequence). This CDR3 region has 17 residues. J was trimmed by 6 bases and V by 0 bases; bases with no gene match: 8. DNA for the CDR3: TGTGCCACCAGCAGAGATCACGGGGGACAGGGAGATGAAAAACTGTTTTTT. Its translation: CATSRDHGGQGDEKLFF. Using reference TRBV15 and TRBJ1-4 for the parts outside the CDR3, the full variable domain is DAMVIQNPRYQVTQFGKPVTLSCSQTLNHNVMYWYQQKSSQAPKLLFHYYDKDFNNEADTPDNFQSRRPNTSFCFLDIRSPGLGDTAMYLCATSRDHGGQGDEKLFFGSGTQLSVL.

A few counts support this clonotype. The chain links TRBV5-1 to TRBJ1-1; 8 nucleotides agree with TRBD1. CDR3 size: 14 residues. V lost 5 bases to trimming and J lost 7 bases; unmatched junction nucleotides: 10. The germline V gene has CDR1 SGHRS and CDR2 YFSETQ. In DNA form, the CDR3 reads TGCGCCAGCAGTTTTCCAGGGGGCGCGGATGAAGCTTTCTTT. This sequence encodes CASSFPGGADEAFF.

This clonotype was observed at least ten times. The V call is TRBV12-3 or TRBV12-4, the J call TRBJ1-1; D is uncertain. CDR3 length: 14 amino acids. Between the trimmed V and J ends, which lost 2 bases and 5 bases, there was a span of 12 bases. CDR3 loop: CASSLIGMSTEAFF. DNA of the CDR3: TGTGCCAGCAGTTTAATCGGAATGTCAACTGAAGCTTTCTTT.

The chain joins TRBV3-1 to TRBJ1-2, with 8 bases matching TRBD1. The germline V gene encodes CDR1 LGHDT and CDR2 YNNKEL (reference sequence). V trimming: 5 bases; J trimming: 3 bases; junction bases outside the gene matches: 5. The CDR3 length is 14 residues. Here the CDR3 reads CASSNGTGYYGYTF. As DNA, the CDR3 is TGTGCCAGCAGCAACGGGACAGGTTACTATGGCTACACCTTC.

The chain uses TRBV20-1 and TRBJ2-3, with 14 bases identical to TRBD2. The CDR3 is 16 residues long. The junction had 2 bases not matched to a gene; V was cut back by 1 base and J by 2 bases. Germline V lookup: CDR1 DFQATT, CDR2 SNEGSKA (reference sequence). The CDR3 coding sequence is TGCAGTGCTAGAGGGACTAGCGGGGGGACCACAGATACGCAGTATTTT. This translates into CSARGTSGGTTDTQYF.

This clonotype has at least ten counts. The V gene is TRBV20-1, the J gene TRBJ1-4, with unresolved D. The length of the CDR3 is 13 residues. The V gene's germline CDR1 is DFQATT and CDR2 SNEGSKA (reference sequence). CDR3 region: CAAARVLDEKLFF. DNA of the CDR3: TGCGCTGCTGCAAGGGTATTGGATGAAAAACTGTTTTTT.